Described below is a single T cell receptor beta chain sequence and its context. The data belong to a study of blood T cell repertoires in COVID-19. Study context: PBMCs, B-cell-depleted T cells, or T cells provided the cDNA or gDNA that made up the material.

This CDR3 has 14 amino acids. Germline CDR1 reads SGHKS; CDR2 reads YYEKEE (reference sequence). V shed 3 bases, J shed 10 bases, and the junction held 5 bases outside the gene matches. The repertoire was sequenced with immunoSEQ multiplex PCR; TCRdb's copy has only in-frame clones and lacks some. The sample includes 75,000 to 90,000 clones, around 81% seen only once; the top ten take 15% to 20%. This chain connects TRBV5-5 to TRBJ1-6; 9 nucleotides line up with TRBD1. The origin of this receptor is an older man with active or convalescent COVID-19. Sequencing was carried out using peripheral blood. As DNA, the CDR3 is TGTGCCAGCAGCTGGACAGGGGTTGGCTCACCCCTCCACTTT. It codes for CASSWTGVGSPLHF.